The source of this T cell receptor beta chain is a study of blood T cell repertoires in COVID-19. Donors were grouped by their self-reported clinical history. Donors in Cohort 3 who had recovered were those with two negative PCRs, healthcare professional clearance, or resolution of their symptoms. Some clones are missing from TCRdb's copy, which holds only in-frame ones; the method was immunoSEQ multiplex PCR. The table records approximately 100,000 clones, just over 85% of them present only once. The V gene's germline CDR1 is GTSNPN and CDR2 SVGIG (reference sequence). V lost 4 bases and J 10 bases, leaving 10 bases between the germline ends. There are 10 residues in the CDR3.

This chain joins TRBV30 and TRBJ1-1; D not certain. Sequencing was performed on PBMCs or T cells enriched from blood (not recorded which). The sequence came from a woman between 50 and 59 years old who had recovered from COVID-19. The CDR3 nucleotides are TGTGCCTGGAATGGTGTCGGAGCTTTCTTT. Its protein is CAWNGVGAFF.